Each of the 21 T cell receptor beta chains below was sequenced from the same sample in a study of T-cell memory formation after mild COVID-19. TCRdb used MiXCR to reprocess the 5' RACE reads, holding one entry per CDR3 protein. This table holds 350,000 to 500,000 distinct CDR3 sequences, under 20% found once. Material: PBMCs or a T cell subset sorted from them (not recorded which). The receptors shown here come from a young man who had mild COVID-19 (a few samples of this study predate the infection). Cell type and time point are not known.

This clonotype was picked up many times. V usage is TRBV12-3 or TRBV12-4 and J usage is TRBJ2-5; TRBD2 might be the D (7 bases). V lost 8 bases and J lost 2, with 12 bases in between. This CDR3 region has 13 residues. In nucleotides, the CDR3 is TGTGCCAGCGGGGGGGCAAGTCAAGAGACCCAGTACTTC. Translation gives CASGGASQETQYF.

This chain connects TRBV7-2 to TRBJ2-2; the D is unclear. The CDR3 covers 15 residues. In germline, CDR1 is SGHTA, CDR2 FQGNSA. Trimming pared 6 bases from V and 8 bases from J, leaving 19 bases between. DNA of the CDR3: TGTGCCAGCAGGGGCCTCCCCAAAGGCACAGGGGAGCTGTTTTTT. It specifies CASRGLPKGTGELFF.

This rearrangement joins TRBV4-2 to TRBJ1-2; 7 bases match TRBD1. Germline V CDR1 and CDR2: LGHNA, YNFKEQ. The J segment lost 2 bases and the V segment lost 0 bases, leaving 6 bases of the junction unmatched. This CDR3 has 16 amino acids. The CDR3 nucleotides read TGTGCCAGCAGCCAAGATCCGACAGGGACCAACTATGGCTACACCTTC. Translating gives CASSQDPTGTNYGYTF.

This clonotype came up many times. This chain uses TRBV5-1 with TRBJ2-1; D remains unclear. CDR3 length: 12 residues. Trimming stripped 3 bases from V and 10 bases from J, with 11 bases between. Germline lookup yields CDR1 SGHRS and CDR2 YFSETQ. The CDR3 protein is CASSSSSREQFF. For the CDR3, the DNA is TGCGCCAGCAGCTCGAGCTCACGGGAGCAGTTCTTC. The full variable domain, with the rest looked up from reference TRBV5-1 and TRBJ2-1, is KAGVTQTPRYLIKTRGQQVTLSCSPISGHRSVSWYQQTPGQGLQFLFEYFSETQRNKGNFPGRFSGRQFSNSRSEMNVSTLELGDSALYLCASSSSSREQFFGPGTRLTVL.

This clonotype was seen a few times. This chain joins TRBV11-3 and TRBJ2-1; D unresolved. V lost 4 bases to trimming and J lost 6 bases, with 4 bases between them. Germline-derived CDR1 and CDR2 are SGHNT and YENEEA. This CDR3 has 11 residues. The CDR3 here is CASSSTNEQFF. For the CDR3, the DNA is TGTGCCAGCAGCTCTACCAATGAGCAGTTCTTC. The entire variable domain, with the rest obtained from reference TRBV11-3 and TRBJ2-1, is as follows: EAGVVQSPRYKIIEKKQPVAFWCNPISGHNTLYWYLQNLGQGPELLIRYENEEAVDDSQLPKDRFSAERLKGVDSTLKIQPAELGDSAVYLCASSSTNEQFFGPGTRLTVL.

V usage is TRBV4-1 and J usage is TRBJ1-2; D is perhaps TRBD1 (6 bases). V was trimmed by 4 bases and J by 2 bases, leaving 17 bases between them. CDR3 size: 16 residues. Per germline, CDR1 MGHRA and CDR2 YSYEKL. The CDR3 region has the DNA TGCGCCAGCAGCCGCAAGGGGTCCCAGGGGAACTATGGCTACACCTTC. Protein: CASSRKGSQGNYGYTF.

In this sample, this clonotype turned up many times. The rearrangement links TRBV4-2 to TRBJ2-7, with 12 bases aligning to TRBD1. There are 17 residues in the CDR3. Germline CDR1 reads LGHNA; CDR2 reads YNFKEQ. The trim removed 2 bases at V and 7 bases at J, leaving 12 bases unmatched. CDR3 residues: CASSQLIRDRGRREQYF. The CDR3 DNA is TGTGCCAGCAGCCAACTAATCCGGGACAGGGGGCGGAGGGAGCAGTACTTC.

In its sample, this clonotype was seen a few times. The genes are TRBV10-3 and TRBJ2-7, with a weak D call TRBD1 (6 bases). V was clipped by 11 bases and J by 3 bases, with 11 bases between them. The CDR3 length is 11 residues. In germline, CDR1 is ENHRY, CDR2 SYGVKD. CDR3 DNA sequence: TGTGCCTCCCAAGGGGGCTACGAGCAGTACTTC. As protein: CASQGGYEQYF.

This clonotype occurred a few times. V gene TRBV6-5 combines with J gene TRBJ1-6; weak D call: TRBD1 (5 bases). V dropped 6 bases and J dropped 0 bases, with 12 bases sitting between them. This CDR3 contains 16 residues. The V gene's germline CDR1 is MNHEY and CDR2 SVGAGI. In nucleotides, the CDR3 is TGTGCCAGCAGGGTTGACAGATTCTCCTATAATTCACCCCTCCACTTT. It is translated as CASRVDRFSYNSPLHF.

This clonotype was counted at least ten times. The rearrangement joins TRBV5-1 to TRBJ2-3; the D is unclear. Germline V gene lookup returns CDR1 SGHRS and CDR2 YFSETQ. Trimming took 2 bases from V and 4 from J, leaving 11 bases between them. The CDR3 has 14 residues. The CDR3 is CASSFGESADTQYF. The CDR3 bases are TGCGCCAGCAGCTTCGGTGAATCGGCAGATACGCAGTATTTT.

The CDR3 sequence is CASSFDRNNSPLHF. CDR3 sequence (DNA): TGTGCCAGCAGCTTTGACAGAAATAATTCACCCCTCCACTTT. The J gene is TRBJ1-6, the V gene TRBV7-9, with TRBD1 as a possible D gene (5 bases). Germline CDR1 and CDR2: SEHNR and FQNEAQ (reference sequence). The CDR3 consists of 14 residues. V was trimmed by 3 bases and J by 5 bases, leaving 8 bases between them.

The chain combines TRBV10-3 with TRBJ2-6, with D perhaps TRBD2 (6 bases). The CDR3 runs 15 residues. Germline V gene sequence: CDR1 ENHRY, CDR2 SYGVKD. The V and J ends lost 4 bases and 1 base respectively, with 8 bases between them. The CDR3 DNA reads as TGTGCCATCAGTGCGGAGGGTTCTGGGGCCAACGTCCTGACTTTC. Translated: CAISAEGSGANVLTF.

This sequence joins TRBV5-1 and TRBJ1-6; D unclear. This CDR3 comprises 12 residues. The germline CDR1 and CDR2 sequences are SGHRS and YFSETQ. The ends were cut back, 2 bases at V and 8 bases at J, with 5 bases in the middle. The CDR3 sequence: CASSFPDSPLHF. CDR3 nucleotides: TGCGCCAGCAGCTTTCCGGATTCACCCCTCCACTTT. Full variable domain (missing parts from reference TRBV5-1 and TRBJ1-6): KAGVTQTPRYLIKTRGQQVTLSCSPISGHRSVSWYQQTPGQGLQFLFEYFSETQRNKGNFPGRFSGRQFSNSRSEMNVSTLELGDSALYLCASSFPDSPLHFGNGTRLTVT.

V gene TRBV24-1 combines with J gene TRBJ2-7; a possible D gene is TRBD1 (6 bases). Germline V gives CDR1 KGHDR, CDR2 SFDVKD. CDR3 length equals 12 residues. V was cut by 3 bases and J by 11 bases, with 13 bases left in between. This CDR3 reads CATSDLGGRKYF. CDR3 bases: TGTGCCACCAGTGATCTAGGGGGTCGGAAGTACTTC.

The count of this clonotype is one. V and J are TRBV9 and TRBJ2-3; TRBD2 aligns across 12 bases. Per the germline V gene, CDR1 is SGDLS and CDR2 is YYNGEE. The CDR3 length is 16 residues. With V trimmed by 6 bases and J by 2 bases, 7 bases remained unmatched. CDR3 loop: CASTPGTSGFTDTQYF. For the CDR3, the DNA is TGTGCCAGCACCCCTGGGACTAGCGGGTTCACAGATACGCAGTATTTT.

This clonotype was picked up many times. The genes are TRBV6-2 or TRBV6-3 and TRBJ2-1, with D perhaps TRBD2 (5 bases). This CDR3 is 12 amino acids long. V was shortened by 6 bases and J by 9 bases, with 12 bases between the two germline ends. Germline loops: CDR1 MNHEY, CDR2 SVGEGT. CDR3 bases: TGTGCCAGCAGCCAAAGGGAGCGTGAGCAGTTCTTC. Its translation is CASSQREREQFF.

The gene calls are TRBV5-1 and TRBJ1-2; D is ambiguous. Trimming removed 0 bases at V and 6 bases at J, with 12 bases between. This CDR3 is built from 14 residues. Germline CDR1 and CDR2: SGHRS and YFSETQ. The CDR3 sequence: CASSLDVCWDGYTF. The CDR3 nucleotides are TGCGCCAGCAGCTTGGATGTCTGTTGGGATGGCTACACCTTC.

The chain has TRBV6-2 or TRBV6-3 and TRBJ2-1; D could derive from TRBD1 or TRBD2 (5 bases each). CDR1 MNHEY and CDR2 SVGEGT come from the germline V gene. Trimming removed 7 bases at V and 10 bases at J, with 14 bases between. This CDR3 is built from 12 residues. The CDR3 coding sequence is TGTGCCAGCAAGGGACGAGGAGTGGAGCAGTTCTTC. Its translation is CASKGRGVEQFF.

The chain is built from TRBV5-1 and TRBJ2-3; D may be TRBD2 (6 bases). Deletions cut 3 bases from V and 0 bases from J, with 11 bases between. This CDR3 spans 15 amino acids. CDR1 SGHRS and CDR2 YFSETQ come from the germline V gene. The CDR3 coding sequence is TGCGCCAGCAGCTGGTACGGGGGTAGCACAGATACGCAGTATTTT. This sequence encodes CASSWYGGSTDTQYF.

This clonotype was seen repeatedly, ten times or more. This chain links TRBV3-1 with TRBJ2-3, with D possibly TRBD2 on 6 matching bases. The CDR3 is 16 amino acids. The V and J ends lost 4 bases and 6 bases respectively, with 20 bases between them. Germline CDR1 and CDR2: LGHDT and YNNKEL (reference sequence). The CDR3 DNA is TGTGCCAGCAGCCCCCCGGGACTCTCACTCGGGGATACGCAGTATTTT. It yields the protein CASSPPGLSLGDTQYF.

CDR3 in amino acids: CASSGGPVEISEQYF. CDR3 nucleotide sequence: TGCGCCAGCAGCGGCGGCCCGGTCGAGATATCCGAGCAGTACTTC. The V call is TRBV5-1, the J call TRBJ2-7; D remains ambiguous. The germline V gene has CDR1 SGHRS and CDR2 YFSETQ. Deletions cut 4 bases from V and 6 bases from J, with 20 bases between. This CDR3 is built from 15 residues.